Listed here are 2 T cell receptor beta chains from one sample, sequenced in a study of T cell clonality in common variable immunodeficiency. Here immunoSEQ multiplex PCR was the method, and the copy in TCRdb shows in-frame clones only, minus some. The repertoire consists of about 45,000 clones, none detected only once. Sequencing used peripheral blood mononuclear cells. These receptor sequences come from a person aged 18-70 years in good health.

This clone was seen many times. Read coverage stops 3 residues before the CDR3 terminus; the germline J gene supplies the remainder. The chain joins TRBV9 to TRBJ2-2, with a possible D match to TRBD1 (6 bases). The V end lost 2 bases, the J end lost 0 bases, and 11 bases lay between the germline ends. Germline V gives CDR1 SGDLS, CDR2 YYNGEE. The CDR3 contains 16 residues. The CDR3 bases that were read are TGTGCCAGCAGCGTTAACAGGGACGCGAACACCGGGGAG. Protein product: CASSVNRDANTGE. The full CDR3 protein is CASSVNRDANTGELFF. The complete variable domain, with remaining parts taken from reference TRBV9 and TRBJ2-2, reads DSGVTQTPKHLITATGQRVTLRCSPRSGDLSVYWYQQSLDQGLQFLIQYYNGEERAKGNILERFSAQQFPDLHSELNLSSLELGDSALYFCASSVNRDANTGELFFGEGSRLTVL.

In its sample, this clone was seen many times. The read is 3 residues too short to cover the CDR3 end, so that end is filled in from the germline J gene. The rearrangement uses TRBV18 and TRBJ2-3; 8 positions match TRBD1. The germline gives CDR1 KGHSH, CDR2 LQKENI. CDR3 size: 15 residues. V was pared by 2 bases and J by 1 base, with 2 bases of the junction left unmatched. The CDR3 is CASSPFRGRTDTQYF. The sequenced part of the CDR3 DNA is TGTGCCAGCTCACCATTCAGGGGGCGCACAGATACG.